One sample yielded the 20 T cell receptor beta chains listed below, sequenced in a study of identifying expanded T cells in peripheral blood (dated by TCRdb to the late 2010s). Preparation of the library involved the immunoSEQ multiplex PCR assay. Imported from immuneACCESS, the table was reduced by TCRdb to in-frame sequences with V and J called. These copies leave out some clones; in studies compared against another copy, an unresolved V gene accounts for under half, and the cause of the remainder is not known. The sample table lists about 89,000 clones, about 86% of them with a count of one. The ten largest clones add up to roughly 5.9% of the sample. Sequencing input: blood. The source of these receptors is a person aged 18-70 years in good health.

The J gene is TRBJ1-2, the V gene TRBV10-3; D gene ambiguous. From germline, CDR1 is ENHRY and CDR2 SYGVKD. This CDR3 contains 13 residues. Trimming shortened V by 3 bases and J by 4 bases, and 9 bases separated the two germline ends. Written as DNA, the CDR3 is TGTGCCATCAGTGAAGCGAACCTCTATGGCTACACCTTC. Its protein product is CAISEANLYGYTF.

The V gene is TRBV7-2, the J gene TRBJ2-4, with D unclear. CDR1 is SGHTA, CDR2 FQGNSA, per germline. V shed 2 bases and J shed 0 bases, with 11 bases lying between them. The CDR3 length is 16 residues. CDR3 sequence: CASSLIQTLAKNIQYF. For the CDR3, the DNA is TGTGCCAGCAGCTTAATACAGACATTAGCCAAAAACATTCAGTACTTC. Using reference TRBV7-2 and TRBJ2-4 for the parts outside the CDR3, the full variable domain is GAGVSQSPSNKVTEKGKDVELRCDPISGHTALYWYRQSLGQGLEFLIYFQGNSAPDKSGLPSDRFSAERTGGSVSTLTIQRTQQEDSAVYLCASSLIQTLAKNIQYFGAGTRLSVL.

The CDR3 sequence: CASSVDTFSETQYF. The CDR3 DNA follows: TGTGCCAGCAGCGTAGACACCTTCTCCGAGACCCAGTACTTC. The rearrangement joins TRBV9 to TRBJ2-5; D remains unclear. Germline-derived CDR1 and CDR2 are SGDLS and YYNGEE. CDR3 length: 14 residues. Between the trimmed V and J ends, which lost 0 bases and 5 bases, there was a span of 11 bases.

CDR3 in DNA: TGTGCCAGCAGGGAGACTGCAAACATTCAGTACTTC. This gives the protein CASRETANIQYF. V usage is TRBV2 and J usage is TRBJ2-4; no reliable D call. V was shortened by 6 bases and J by 6 bases, with 9 bases between the two germline ends. The CDR3 runs 12 residues. Germline CDR1 is SNHLY and CDR2 is FYNNEI.

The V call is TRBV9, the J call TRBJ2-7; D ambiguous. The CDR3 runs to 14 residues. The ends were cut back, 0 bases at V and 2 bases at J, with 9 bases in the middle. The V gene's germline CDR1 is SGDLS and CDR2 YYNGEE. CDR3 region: CASSVGGTAYEQYF. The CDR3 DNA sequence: TGTGCCAGCAGCGTAGGGGGAACGGCCTACGAGCAGTACTTC.

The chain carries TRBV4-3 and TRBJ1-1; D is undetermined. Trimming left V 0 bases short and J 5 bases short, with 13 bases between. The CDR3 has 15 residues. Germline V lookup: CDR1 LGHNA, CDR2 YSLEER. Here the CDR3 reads CASSQDRLRSTEAFF. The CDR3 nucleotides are TGCGCCAGCAGCCAAGATAGACTCCGATCGACTGAAGCTTTCTTT.

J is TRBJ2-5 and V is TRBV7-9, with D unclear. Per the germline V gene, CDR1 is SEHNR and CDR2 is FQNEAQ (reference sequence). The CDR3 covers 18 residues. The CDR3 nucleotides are TGTGCGAGCTCTCAAGGTGACACTCCTATTGTTATTCAAGAGACCCAGTACTTC. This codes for CASSQGDTPIVIQETQYF.

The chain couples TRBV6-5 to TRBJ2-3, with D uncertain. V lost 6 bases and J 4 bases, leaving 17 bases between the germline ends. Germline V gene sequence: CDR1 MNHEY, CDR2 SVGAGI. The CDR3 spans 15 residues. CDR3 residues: CASRLDRTLSDTQYF. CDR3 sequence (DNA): TGTGCCAGCAGATTGGACCGGACCTTATCAGATACGCAGTATTTT.

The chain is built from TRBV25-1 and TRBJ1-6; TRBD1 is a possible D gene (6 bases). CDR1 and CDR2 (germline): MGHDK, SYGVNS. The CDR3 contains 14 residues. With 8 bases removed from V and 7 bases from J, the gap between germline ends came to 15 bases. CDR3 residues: CASSNRVANSPLHF. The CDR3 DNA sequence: TGTGCCAGCTCGAACAGGGTAGCGAATTCACCCCTCCACTTT.

CDR3 DNA sequence: TGTGCCAGCAGCTTGACAGCGTACATGAACACTGAAGCTTTCTTT. As protein: CASSLTAYMNTEAFF. This chain connects TRBV2 to TRBJ1-1; D perhaps matches TRBD1 (5 bases). This CDR3 has 15 amino acids. CDR1 and CDR2 (germline): SNHLY, FYNNEI. Trimming took off 6 bases at V and 0 bases at J, with 14 bases between the two ends.

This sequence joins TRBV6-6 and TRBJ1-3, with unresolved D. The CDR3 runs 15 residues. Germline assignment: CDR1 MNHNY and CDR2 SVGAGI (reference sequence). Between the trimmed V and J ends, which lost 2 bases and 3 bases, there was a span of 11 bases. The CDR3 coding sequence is TGTGCCAGCAGTTACGGGGTAACGCGTGGAAACACCATATATTTT. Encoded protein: CASSYGVTRGNTIYF.

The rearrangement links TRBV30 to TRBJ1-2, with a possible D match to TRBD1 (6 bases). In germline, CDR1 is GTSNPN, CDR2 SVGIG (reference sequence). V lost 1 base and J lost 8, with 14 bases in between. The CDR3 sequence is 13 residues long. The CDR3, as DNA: TGTGCCTGGAGTGAAACAGGGCCGGGGGGCTACACCTTC. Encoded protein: CAWSETGPGGYTF. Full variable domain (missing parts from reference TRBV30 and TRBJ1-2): SQTIHQWPATLVQPVGSPLSLECTVEGTSNPNLYWYRQAAGRGLQLLFYSVGIGQISSEVPQNLSASRPQDRQFILSSKKLLLSDSGFYLCAWSETGPGGYTFGSGTRLTVV.

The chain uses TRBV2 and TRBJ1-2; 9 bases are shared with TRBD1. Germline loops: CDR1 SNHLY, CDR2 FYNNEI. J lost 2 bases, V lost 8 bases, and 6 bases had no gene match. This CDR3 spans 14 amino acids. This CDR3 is CASREDRGNYGYTF. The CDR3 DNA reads TGTGCCAGCCGAGAAGACAGGGGGAACTATGGCTACACCTTC.

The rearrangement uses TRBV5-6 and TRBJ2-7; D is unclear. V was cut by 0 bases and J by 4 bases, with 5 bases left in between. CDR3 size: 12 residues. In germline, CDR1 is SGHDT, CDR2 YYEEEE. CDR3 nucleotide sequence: TGTGCCAGCAGCTTGGCTAATTACGAGCAGTACTTC. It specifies CASSLANYEQYF.

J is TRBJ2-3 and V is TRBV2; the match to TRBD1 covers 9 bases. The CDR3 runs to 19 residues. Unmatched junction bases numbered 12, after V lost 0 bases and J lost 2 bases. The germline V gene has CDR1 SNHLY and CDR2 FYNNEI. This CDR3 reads CASSEAGTGPFLNTDTQYF. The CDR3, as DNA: TGTGCCAGCAGTGAAGCCGGGACAGGGCCGTTTCTAAACACAGATACGCAGTATTTT.

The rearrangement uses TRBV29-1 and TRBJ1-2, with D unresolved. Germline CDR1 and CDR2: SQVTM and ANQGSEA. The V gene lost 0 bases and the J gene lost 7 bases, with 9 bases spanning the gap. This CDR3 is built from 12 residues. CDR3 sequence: CSVEDLRSGYTF. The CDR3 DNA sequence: TGCAGCGTTGAAGATCTAAGGAGTGGCTACACCTTC.

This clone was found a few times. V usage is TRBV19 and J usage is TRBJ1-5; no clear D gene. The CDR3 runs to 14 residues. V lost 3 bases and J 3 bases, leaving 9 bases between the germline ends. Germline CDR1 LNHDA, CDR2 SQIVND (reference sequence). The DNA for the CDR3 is TGTGCCAGTAGTATCGGAGGTTTCAATCAGCCCCAGCATTTT. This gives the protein CASSIGGFNQPQHF.

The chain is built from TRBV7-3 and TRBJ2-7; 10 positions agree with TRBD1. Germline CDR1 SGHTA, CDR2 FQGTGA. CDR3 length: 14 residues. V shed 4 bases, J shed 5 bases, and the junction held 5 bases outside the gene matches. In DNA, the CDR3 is TGTGCCAGCAGCTCAGGACAGGGGGTCAACGAGCAGTACTTC. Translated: CASSSGQGVNEQYF.

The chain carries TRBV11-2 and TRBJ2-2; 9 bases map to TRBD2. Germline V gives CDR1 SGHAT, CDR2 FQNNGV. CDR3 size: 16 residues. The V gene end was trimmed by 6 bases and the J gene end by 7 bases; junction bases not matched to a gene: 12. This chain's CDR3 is CASRRIWGLAIGELFF. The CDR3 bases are TGTGCCAGCAGGCGAATTTGGGGACTAGCAATCGGGGAGCTGTTTTTT.

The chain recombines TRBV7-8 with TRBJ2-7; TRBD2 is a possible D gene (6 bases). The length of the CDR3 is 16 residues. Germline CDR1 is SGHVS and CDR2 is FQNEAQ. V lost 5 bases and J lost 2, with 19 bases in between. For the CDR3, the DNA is TGTGCCAGCAGCCCCCTGGGAGGAGGCGGGGCCTACGAGCAGTACTTC. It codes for CASSPLGGGGAYEQYF.